This T cell receptor beta chain was documented in a study of blood T cell repertoires in COVID-19. About the research overall: The United States, Italy and Spain supplied acute and convalescent COVID-19 samples. From T cells, B-cell-depleted T cells, or PBMCs came the material, which was cDNA or gDNA.

There are 13 residues in the CDR3. In germline, CDR1 is SGHAT, CDR2 FQNNGV. With 4 bases clipped from V and 11 bases from J, the junction kept 5 bases outside the gene matches. As processed by the authors: From reference gene primer amplification, estimates of nucleated cell counts were derived. The protocol was immunoSEQ multiplex PCR, while the TCRdb copy is restricted to in-frame clones and leaves out a portion. V and J calls and clone size are those listed in that table; D and trimming were worked out from the DNA. The sample shows fewer than 65,000 clones, 85% of them seen only once. This clonotype was sampled from a human donor in a cohort sampled during active COVID-19. The material sequenced was peripheral blood. This chain uses TRBV11-2 with TRBJ2-3, with 11 bases fitting TRBD2. CDR3 sequence (DNA): TGTGCCAGCAGCTCTCTACTAGCGGGGGTGCAGTATTTT. This sequence encodes CASSSLLAGVQYF.